Listed below are T cell receptor beta chains from one sample, sequenced in a study of cytomegalovirus exposure and HLA in healthy donors. Sequencing was performed with immunoSEQ multiplex PCR; in TCRdb, only in-frame clones are kept and a portion is missing. The repertoire consists of 120,000 or so clones, with 65% to 90% occurring once and the leading ten covering 2.1%. Specimen: PBMCs. All receptors derive from a young man in good health and CMV-seronegative. Both conserved end residues are part of each CDR3. The D gene is left open where the match is weak. Not every row has a clone size; where given, it reads once, few, many or a size class.

V gene	J gene	CDR3 length	D gene	clone size	CDR3 protein	CDR3 DNA
TRBV9	TRBJ1-2	12	.	.	CASSLGGRGYTF	TGTGCCAGCAGCCTGGGGGGACGTGGCTACACCTTC
TRBV30	TRBJ2-7	17	TRBD2	.	CAWSVLLGTTSSYEQYF	TGTGCCTGGAGTGTCCTTCTCGGGACTACGAGCTCCTACGAGCAGTACTTC
TRBV5-1	TRBJ2-5	13	.	.	CASSLGRGETQYF	TGCGCCAGCAGCTTGGGGAGAGGAGAGACCCAGTACTTC
TRBV9	TRBJ2-7	15	TRBD1	.	CASSAYGTGSYEQYF	TGTGCCAGCAGCGCTTACGGGACAGGGTCCTACGAGCAGTACTTC
TRBV5-4	TRBJ1-6	16	TRBD1	.	CASSQARQGDGSPLHF	TGTGCCAGCAGCCAGGCCCGACAGGGGGATGGTTCACCCCTCCACTTT
TRBV13	TRBJ2-3	18	TRBD1	.	CASSPLTDRVVRADTQYF	TGTGCCAGCAGCCCCCTAACGGACAGGGTGGTCCGGGCAGATACGCAGTATTTT
TRBV6-5	TRBJ2-2	15	TRBD1	.	CASSRDRVNTGELFF	TGTGCCAGCAGCCGTGACAGGGTGAACACCGGGGAGCTGTTTTTT
TRBV11-2	TRBJ2-7	13	TRBD2	.	CASSFGGDYEQYF	TGTGCCAGCAGCTTCGGGGGGGACTACGAGCAGTACTTC
TRBV6-5	TRBJ1-5	15	.	few	CASSLTEKGNQPQHF	TGTGCCAGCAGTTTGACTGAGAAGGGCAATCAGCCCCAGCATTTT
TRBV6-6	TRBJ1-5	14	.	.	CASRYDAGWQPQHF	TGTGCCAGCAGATATGACGCAGGGTGGCAGCCCCAGCATTTT
TRBV7-6	TRBJ2-7	13	TRBD1	.	CASSHRTGYEQYF	TGTGCCAGCAGCCACCGGACAGGGTACGAGCAGTACTTC
TRBV7-2	TRBJ2-7	19	TRBD1	.	CASSLSTWARDRVSYEQYF	TGTGCCAGCAGCTTATCCACTTGGGCCCGGGACAGGGTCTCCTACGAGCAGTACTTC
TRBV7-2	TRBJ1-3	16	TRBD1	few	CASSLVGQVPGNTIYF	TGTGCCAGCAGCTTAGTGGGACAGGTCCCGGGAAACACCATATATTTT
TRBV9	TRBJ2-2	14	.	.	CASSVGGATGELFF	TGTGCCAGCAGCGTAGGAGGAGCCACCGGGGAGCTGTTTTTT
TRBV2	TRBJ1-1	14	.	.	CASSIGRGPERTFF	TGTGCCAGCAGTATCGGCAGGGGACCCGAAAGGACTTTCTTT
TRBV18	TRBJ2-5	15	.	.	CASSPPRTKQETQYF	TGTGCCAGCTCACCACCTCGTACAAAACAAGAGACCCAGTACTTC
TRBV4-3	TRBJ2-7	14	TRBD2	.	CASSQDRTSGEQYF	TGCGCCAGCAGCCAAGATCGGACTAGCGGCGAGCAGTACTTC
TRBV29-1	TRBJ2-1	14	TRBD2	.	CSVDPLAGYNEQFF	TGCAGCGTTGACCCGCTAGCGGGGTACAATGAGCAGTTCTTC
TRBV6-5	TRBJ1-2	13	.	few	CASSYLGGSGYTF	TGTGCCAGCAGTTACCTGGGCGGGAGTGGCTACACCTTC
TRBV11-2	TRBJ2-3	15	TRBD2	.	CASSLLAGVGDTQYF	TGTGCCAGCAGCTTACTAGCGGGGGTAGGCGATACGCAGTATTTT
TRBV7-9	TRBJ2-7	12	TRBD1	.	CASSATGDEQYF	TGTGCCAGCAGCGCAACAGGGGACGAGCAGTACTTC
TRBV10-1	TRBJ1-1	13	.	.	CASSESGATEAFF	TGCGCCAGCAGTGAGTCGGGGGCCACTGAAGCTTTCTTT
TRBV14	TRBJ2-3	17	.	.	CASSPIRGSGGTDTQYF	TGTGCCAGCAGCCCAATCCGGGGGTCGGGGGGCACAGATACGCAGTATTTT
TRBV6-5	TRBJ1-3	14	.	.	CASTTLGPGNTIYF	TGTGCCAGCACCACATTGGGGCCTGGAAACACCATATATTTT
TRBV5-4	TRBJ1-2	16	TRBD1	.	CASSSGRTGGFYGYTF	TGTGCCAGCAGCTCGGGCCGGACAGGGGGTTTCTATGGCTACACCTTC
TRBV20-1	TRBJ1-1	11	.	few	CSAQGHVEAFF	TGCAGTGCCCAAGGACACGTTGAAGCTTTCTTT
TRBV27	TRBJ2-2	12	.	few	CAISQEDGELFF	TGTGCCATTTCCCAGGAGGACGGGGAGCTGTTTTTT
TRBV23-1	TRBJ1-2	12	.	.	CARGGEHYGYTF	TGCGCCAGGGGGGGGGAACACTATGGCTACACCTTC
TRBV29-1	TRBJ1-1	12	.	.	CSVGDNRDEAFF	TGCAGCGTTGGGGACAACCGCGATGAAGCTTTCTTT
TRBV7-9	TRBJ2-3	14	.	.	CASSLERITDTQYF	TGTGCCAGCAGCTTGGAGAGGATCACAGATACGCAGTATTTT
TRBV6-6	TRBJ2-5	13	.	.	CASSLKARETQYF	TGTGCCAGCAGTTTAAAAGCGAGAGAGACCCAGTACTTC
TRBV7-8	TRBJ2-2	13	.	few	CASSLSGAGELFF	TGTGCCAGCAGCTTGTCAGGGGCCGGGGAGCTGTTTTTT
TRBV23-1	TRBJ2-7	19	TRBD2	.	CASSQNPPNRGGLEYEQYF	TGCGCCAGCAGTCAAAACCCCCCCAACCGGGGGGGGCTCGAATACGAGCAGTACTTC
TRBV5-8	TRBJ1-1	15	.	once	CASSKRPSSGASAFF	TGTGCCAGCAGCAAGCGGCCAAGCTCAGGGGCGTCGGCTTTCTTT
TRBV30	TRBJ1-5	14	.	.	CAWSGDTGIQPQHF	TGTGCCTGGAGTGGCGATACAGGGATTCAGCCCCAGCATTTT
TRBV5-1	TRBJ1-3	13	.	.	CASSSGDGNTIYF	TGCGCCAGCAGTTCAGGGGACGGAAACACCATATATTTT
TRBV2	TRBJ2-6	17	TRBD1	.	CASSVPGQGTGANVLTF	TGTGCCAGCAGTGTCCCGGGACAGGGAACTGGGGCCAACGTCCTGACTTTC
TRBV6-4	TRBJ2-5	13	.	.	CASSDGQQETQYF	TGTGCCAGCAGTGACGGGCAGCAAGAGACCCAGTACTTC
TRBV5-6	TRBJ2-5	16	.	.	CASSLNHRENQETQYF	TGTGCCAGCAGCTTAAACCACAGGGAGAACCAAGAGACCCAGTACTTC
TRBV18	TRBJ2-1	17	TRBD1	.	CASYTTGIKGYYNEQFF	TGTGCCAGTTACACGACAGGGATAAAGGGCTACTACAATGAGCAGTTCTTC
TRBV4-1	TRBJ2-6	21	TRBD1	.	CASSQNFGQGAVRSGANGLTF	TGCGCCAGCAGCCAAAACTTCGGACAGGGGGCTGTGCGATCTGGGGCCAACGGCCTGACTTTC